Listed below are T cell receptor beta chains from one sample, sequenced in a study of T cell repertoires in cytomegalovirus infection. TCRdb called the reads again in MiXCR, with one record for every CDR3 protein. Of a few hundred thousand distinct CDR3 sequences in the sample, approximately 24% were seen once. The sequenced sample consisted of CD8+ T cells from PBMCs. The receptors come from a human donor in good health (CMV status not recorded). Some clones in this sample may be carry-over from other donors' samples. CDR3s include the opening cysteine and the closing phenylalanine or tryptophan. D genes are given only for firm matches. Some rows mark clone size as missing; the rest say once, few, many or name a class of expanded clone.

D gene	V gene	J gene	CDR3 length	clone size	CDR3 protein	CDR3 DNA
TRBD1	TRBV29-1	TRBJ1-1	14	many	CSVDRVESNTEAFF	TGCAGCGTAGACAGGGTAGAGTCGAACACTGAAGCTTTCTTT
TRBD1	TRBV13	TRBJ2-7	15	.	CASSLVGQGMHEQYF	TGTGCCAGCAGCTTAGTGGGACAGGGGATGCACGAGCAGTACTTC
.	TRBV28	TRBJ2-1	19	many	CASSPLGAGAFLNYNEQFF	TGTGCCAGCAGTCCTTTGGGGGCGGGGGCCTTTCTGAATTACAATGAGCAGTTCTTC
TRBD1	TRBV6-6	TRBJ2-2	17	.	CASSYPDRLPNTGELFF	TGTGCCAGCAGTTACCCGGACAGGTTGCCGAACACCGGGGAGCTGTTTTTT
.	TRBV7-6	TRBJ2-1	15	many	CASRPLGGAYNEQFF	TGTGCCAGCAGACCACTGGGAGGTGCCTACAATGAGCAGTTCTTC
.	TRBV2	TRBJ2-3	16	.	CASNAEEGTSTDTQYF	TGTGCCAGCAACGCCGAGGAGGGAACTAGCACAGATACGCAGTATTTT
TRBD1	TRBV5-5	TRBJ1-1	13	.	CASSLGQGGEAFF	TGTGCCAGCAGCTTGGGACAGGGGGGGGAAGCTTTCTTT
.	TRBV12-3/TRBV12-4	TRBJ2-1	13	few	CASSLGWANEQFF	TGTGCCAGCAGTTTAGGGTGGGCCAATGAGCAGTTCTTC
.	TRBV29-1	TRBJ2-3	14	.	CSVVGGLITDTQYF	TGCAGCGTTGTTGGAGGGCTTATCACAGATACGCAGTATTTT
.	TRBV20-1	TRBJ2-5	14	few	CSASGGWVQETQYF	TGCAGTGCCTCGGGGGGCTGGGTCCAAGAGACCCAGTACTTC
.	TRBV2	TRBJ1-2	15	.	CASSETSLGNYGYTF	TGTGCCAGCAGTGAAACCAGCCTGGGGAACTATGGCTACACCTTC
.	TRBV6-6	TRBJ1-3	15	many	CASSSRSLSGNTIYF	TGTGCCAGCAGTTCGAGATCCCTCTCTGGAAACACCATATATTTT
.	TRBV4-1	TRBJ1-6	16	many	CASSQEAGPRDSPLHF	TGCGCCAGCAGCCAAGAGGCAGGGCCACGGGATTCACCCCTCCACTTT
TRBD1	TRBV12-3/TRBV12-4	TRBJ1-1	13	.	CASSWTGGTEAFF	TGTGCCAGCAGTTGGACAGGGGGCACTGAAGCTTTCTTT
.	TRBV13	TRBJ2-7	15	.	CASSLGNRVSYEQYF	TGTGCCAGCAGCTTAGGGAACAGGGTCTCCTACGAGCAGTACTTC
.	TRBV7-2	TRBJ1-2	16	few	CASSLAGLVFDYGYTF	TGTGCCAGCAGCTTGGCAGGGCTGGTTTTCGACTATGGCTACACCTTC
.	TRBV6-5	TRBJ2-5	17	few	CASSFEGGGPQMETQYF	TGTGCCAGCAGTTTCGAGGGGGGGGGCCCTCAGATGGAGACCCAGTACTTC
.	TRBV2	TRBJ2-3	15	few	CASSDYGTSTDTQYF	TGTGCCAGCAGTGACTACGGAACTAGCACAGATACGCAGTATTTT
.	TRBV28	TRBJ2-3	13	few	CASSWDNTDTQYF	TGTGCCAGCAGTTGGGACAACACAGATACGCAGTATTTT
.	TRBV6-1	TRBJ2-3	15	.	CASTVTETFTDTQYF	TGTGCCAGCACTGTGACAGAAACTTTTACAGATACGCAGTATTTT
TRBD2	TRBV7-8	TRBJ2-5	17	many	CASSLVASGGLQETQYF	TGTGCCAGCAGCTTAGTAGCGAGCGGGGGGCTCCAAGAGACCCAGTACTTC
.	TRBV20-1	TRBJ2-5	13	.	CSARDLDLETQYF	TGCAGTGCTAGAGATCTGGATCTGGAGACCCAGTACTTC
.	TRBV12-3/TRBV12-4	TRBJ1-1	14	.	CASSPLVGAAEAFF	TGTGCCAGCAGCCCATTAGTGGGGGCCGCTGAAGCTTTCTTT
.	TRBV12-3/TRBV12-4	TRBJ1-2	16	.	CASSFQLARVTYGYTF	TGTGCCAGCAGTTTTCAGCTGGCCAGAGTAACCTATGGCTACACCTTC
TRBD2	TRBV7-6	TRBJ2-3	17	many	CASSPRVLAGGEDTQYF	TGTGCCAGCAGCCCGAGGGTACTAGCGGGGGGAGAGGATACGCAGTATTTT
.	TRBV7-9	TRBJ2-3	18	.	CASSLELADPPDTDTQYF	TGTGCCAGCAGCTTAGAGTTAGCGGACCCTCCAGACACAGATACGCAGTATTTT
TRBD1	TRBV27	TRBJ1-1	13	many	CASSKGGNTEAFF	TGTGCCAGCAGTAAAGGGGGCAACACTGAAGCTTTCTTT
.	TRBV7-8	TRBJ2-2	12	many	CASSLGQGELFF	TGTGCCAGCAGCTTAGGCCAGGGGGAGCTGTTTTTT
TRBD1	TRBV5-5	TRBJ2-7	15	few	CASSYPGTGYDEQYF	TGTGCCAGCAGCTACCCCGGGACAGGGTATGACGAGCAGTACTTC
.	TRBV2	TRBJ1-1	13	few	CASLPGRGLEAFF	TGTGCCAGCTTACCAGGGCGAGGGCTTGAAGCTTTCTTT
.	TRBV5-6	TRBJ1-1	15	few	CASSSPRGVNTEAFF	TGTGCCAGCAGCTCACCGCGGGGAGTGAACACTGAAGCTTTCTTT
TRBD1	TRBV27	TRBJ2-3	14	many	CASRLGQSTDTQYF	TGTGCCAGCAGATTGGGACAGAGCACAGATACGCAGTATTTT
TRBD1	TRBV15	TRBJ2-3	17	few	CATSRDAAQGASDTQYF	TGTGCCACCAGCAGAGATGCGGCACAGGGGGCTTCAGATACGCAGTATTTT
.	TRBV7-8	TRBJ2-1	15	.	CASSLMWTAYNEQFF	TGTGCCAGCAGCTTAATGTGGACAGCCTACAATGAGCAGTTCTTC
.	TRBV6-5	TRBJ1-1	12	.	CASKHWNTEAFF	TGTGCCAGCAAACACTGGAACACTGAAGCTTTCTTT
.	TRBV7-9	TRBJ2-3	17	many	CASSLWGSGGSTDTQYF	TGTGCCAGCAGCTTATGGGGTAGTGGCGGGAGCACAGATACGCAGTATTTT
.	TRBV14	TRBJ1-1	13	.	CASSQGVLTEAFF	TGTGCCAGCAGCCAAGGGGTTTTGACTGAAGCTTTCTTT
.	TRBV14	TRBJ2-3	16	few	CASSRLGGTSTDTQYF	TGTGCCAGCAGCCGTTTAGGCGGGACCAGCACAGATACGCAGTATTTT
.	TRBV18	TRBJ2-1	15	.	CASSPSGNENNEQFF	TGTGCCAGCTCACCTTCAGGGAATGAGAACAATGAGCAGTTCTTC
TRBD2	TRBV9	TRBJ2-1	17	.	CASSPSGLAGAHNEQFF	TGTGCCAGCAGCCCTAGTGGGCTAGCGGGGGCCCACAATGAGCAGTTCTTC
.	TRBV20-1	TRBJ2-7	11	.	CSAVRGYEQYF	TGCAGTGCTGTCAGGGGTTACGAGCAGTACTTC
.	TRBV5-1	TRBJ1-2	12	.	CASSWDNYGYTF	TGCGCCAGCAGCTGGGATAACTATGGCTACACCTTC
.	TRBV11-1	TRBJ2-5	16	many	CASSLNPRAPGETQYF	TGTGCCAGCAGCTTAAACCCCCGGGCCCCCGGGGAGACCCAGTACTTC
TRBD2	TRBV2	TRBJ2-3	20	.	CASSEGLWLAGGRGTDTQYF	TGTGCCAGCAGTGAGGGGTTGTGGCTAGCGGGGGGTCGAGGCACAGATACGCAGTATTTT
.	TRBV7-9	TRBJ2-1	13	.	CASFSQAADEQFF	TGTGCCAGCTTTAGTCAGGCTGCCGATGAGCAGTTCTTC
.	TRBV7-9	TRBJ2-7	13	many	CASSLMSSYEQYF	TGTGCCAGCAGCTTAATGAGCTCCTACGAGCAGTACTTC
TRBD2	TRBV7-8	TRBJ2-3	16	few	CASSLVRGGGTDTQYF	TGTGCCAGCAGCTTAGTGCGGGGGGGCGGCACAGATACGCAGTATTTT
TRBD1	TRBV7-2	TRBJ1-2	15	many	CASSSGGQSHFGYTF	TGTGCCAGCAGCTCGGGGGGACAGAGCCATTTTGGCTACACCTTC
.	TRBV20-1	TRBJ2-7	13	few	CSARDVAVYEQYF	TGCAGTGCTAGGGACGTAGCGGTCTACGAGCAGTACTTC
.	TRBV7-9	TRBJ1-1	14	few	CASSLPFGGTEAFF	TGTGCCAGCAGCTTACCATTTGGGGGGACTGAAGCTTTCTTT
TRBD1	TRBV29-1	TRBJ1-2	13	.	CSVDRGLGYGYTF	TGCAGCGTTGACAGGGGGCTAGGCTATGGCTACACCTTC
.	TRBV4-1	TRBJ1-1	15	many	CASSQDLGGNTEAFF	TGCGCCAGCAGCCAAGATCTTGGTGGGAACACTGAAGCTTTCTTT
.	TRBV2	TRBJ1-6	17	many	CASSEAEDSYYNSPLHF	TGTGCCAGCAGTGAAGCGGAGGACAGTTACTATAATTCACCCCTCCACTTT